This T cell receptor beta chain was documented in a study of radiotherapy plus CTLA-4 blockade in lung cancer. Points from the study as a whole: Among reported predictors of response, early blood T cell clone dynamics with interferon-beta performed best. TCR clones originating in tumors grew in number in blood after radiotherapy plus ipilimumab.

The repertoire was sequenced with immunoSEQ multiplex PCR; TCRdb's copy has only in-frame clones and lacks some. This table holds nearly 95,000 clones, roughly 85% found once. To note about this clone: Its antigen is unknown. Other DNA sequences in the sample encode the same CDR3.

This CDR3 is built from 16 residues. After removal of 1 base from V and 0 bases from J, the junction contained 4 bases not matched to a gene. Per germline, CDR1 SGHRS and CDR2 YFSETQ. The V gene is TRBV5-1, the J gene TRBJ2-3, with TRBD2 identical over 8 bases. The sample here was peripheral blood, taken from a patient treated with radiotherapy plus ipilimumab. The origin of this receptor is a human donor with non-small cell lung cancer that progressed on radiotherapy plus ipilimumab. The CDR3 nucleotides are TGCGCCAGCAGCTTGAACGGGAGGGCTAGCACAGATACGCAGTATTTT. Translation gives CASSLNGRASTDTQYF.